This TCR beta chain was captured by sequencing in a study of immune heterogeneity within non-small cell lung tumors. Study results and caveats: Identical dominant CDR3 beta clonotypes spanned tumor sites within a patient, beside site-unique high-frequency clones. Local T-cell clonality tracked moderately but significantly with local tumor mutational burden, giving an R of about 0.31. Individual patients' high-frequency T-cell receptor beta clonotypes were largely distinct from one another.

The V gene lost 2 bases and the J gene lost 6 bases, with 14 bases spanning the gap. Germline V CDR1 and CDR2: MNHEY, SMNVEV (reference sequence). This CDR3 is 16 amino acids long. As to this clonotype: What it binds is unknown.

Amplifying TCR beta CDR3 involved multiplex PCR carried out with 32 V and 13 J primers. TCRdb reprocessed the multiplex PCR reads with MiXCR, giving one entry per CDR3 protein. The sample lists fewer than 14,000 distinct CDR3 sequences; almost 30% were seen once. Genomic DNA extracted from bulk tumor tissue served as template. A total of 600 ng was used per sample. During surgery, several far-apart biopsies were obtained from every primary tumor. Before undergoing curative surgery, patients had newly diagnosed non-small cell lung cancer that was untreated. Donors comprised surgical patients with newly diagnosed non-small cell lung cancer, operated on with curative intent.

The TCR originated in a woman aged 45-59 years with non-small cell lung cancer. The chain recombines TRBV27 with TRBJ1-6; no reliable D call. Sequenced input: lung tumor tissue. In nucleotides, the CDR3 is TGTGCCAGCAGTTTAATGGCAAATATTCGTAATTCACCCCTCCACTTT. It is translated as CASSLMANIRNSPLHF.